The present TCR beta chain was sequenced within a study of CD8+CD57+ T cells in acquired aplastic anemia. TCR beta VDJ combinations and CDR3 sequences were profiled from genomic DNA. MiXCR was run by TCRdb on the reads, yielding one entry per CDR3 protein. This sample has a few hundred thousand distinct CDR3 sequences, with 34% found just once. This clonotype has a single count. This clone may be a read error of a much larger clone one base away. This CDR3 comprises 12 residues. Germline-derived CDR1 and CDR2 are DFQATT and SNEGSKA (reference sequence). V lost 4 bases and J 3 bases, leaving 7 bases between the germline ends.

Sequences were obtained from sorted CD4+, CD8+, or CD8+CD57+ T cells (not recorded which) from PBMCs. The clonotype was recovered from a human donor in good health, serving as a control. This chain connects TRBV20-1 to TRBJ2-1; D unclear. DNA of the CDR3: TGCAGTGCTATCCGCGTCTACAATGAGCAGTTCTTC. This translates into CSAIRVYNEQFF.